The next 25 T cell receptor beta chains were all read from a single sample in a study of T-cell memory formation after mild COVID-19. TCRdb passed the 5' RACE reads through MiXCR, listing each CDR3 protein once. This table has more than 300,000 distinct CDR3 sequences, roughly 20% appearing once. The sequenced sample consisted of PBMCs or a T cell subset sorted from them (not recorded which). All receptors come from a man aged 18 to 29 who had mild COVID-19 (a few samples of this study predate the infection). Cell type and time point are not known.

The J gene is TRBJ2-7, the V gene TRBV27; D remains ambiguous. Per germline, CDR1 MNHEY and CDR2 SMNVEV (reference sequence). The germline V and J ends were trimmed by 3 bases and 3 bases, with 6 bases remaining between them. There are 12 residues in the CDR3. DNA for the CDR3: TGTGCCAGCAGTTTCTTAGACTACGAGCAGTACGTC. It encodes CASSFLDYEQYV.

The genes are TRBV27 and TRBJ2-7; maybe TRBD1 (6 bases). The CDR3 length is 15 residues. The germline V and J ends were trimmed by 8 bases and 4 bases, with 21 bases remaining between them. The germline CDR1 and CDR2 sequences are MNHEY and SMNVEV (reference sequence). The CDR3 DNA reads TGTGCCAGCGGGGGCCAATGGGCGAACGAGTACGAGCAGTACTTC. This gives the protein CASGGQWANEYEQYF.

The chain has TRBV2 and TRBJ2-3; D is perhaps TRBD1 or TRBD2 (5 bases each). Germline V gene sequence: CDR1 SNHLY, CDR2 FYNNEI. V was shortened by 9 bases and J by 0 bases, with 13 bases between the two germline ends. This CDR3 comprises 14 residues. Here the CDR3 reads CARGEMDSTDTQYF. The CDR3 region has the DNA TGTGCCAGGGGGGAAATGGACAGCACAGATACGCAGTATTTT.

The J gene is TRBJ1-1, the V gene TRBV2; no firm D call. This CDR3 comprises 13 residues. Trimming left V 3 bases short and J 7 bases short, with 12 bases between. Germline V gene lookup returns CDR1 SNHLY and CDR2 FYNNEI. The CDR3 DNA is TGTGCCAGCAGTGAGTACGAGGGTATTGAAGCTTTCTTT. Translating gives CASSEYEGIEAFF.

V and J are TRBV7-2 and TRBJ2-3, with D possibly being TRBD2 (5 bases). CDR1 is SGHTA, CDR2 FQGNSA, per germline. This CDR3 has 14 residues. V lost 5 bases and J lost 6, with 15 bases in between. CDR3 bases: TGTGCCAGCAGCCGGACTCGATTTGGCGATACGCAGTATTTT. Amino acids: CASSRTRFGDTQYF.

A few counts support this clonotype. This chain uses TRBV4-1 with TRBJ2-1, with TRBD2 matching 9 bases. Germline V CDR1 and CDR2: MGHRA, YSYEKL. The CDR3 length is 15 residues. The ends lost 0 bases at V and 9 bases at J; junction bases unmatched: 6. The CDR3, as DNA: TGCGCCAGCAGCCAAGAGCGGGGGGGCCTTAGTGAGCAGTTCTTC. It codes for CASSQERGGLSEQFF.

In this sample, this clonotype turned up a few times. The CDR3: CASSYGRTGFMAFF. The CDR3 DNA reads TGTGCCAGCAGTTACGGGAGGACAGGGTTTATGGCTTTCTTT. This chain uses TRBV6-5 with TRBJ1-1; 8 bases map to TRBD1. Per the germline V gene, CDR1 is MNHEY and CDR2 is SVGAGI. The V and J ends lost 2 bases and 11 bases, in that order; junction bases with no gene match: 10. The CDR3 has 14 amino acids.

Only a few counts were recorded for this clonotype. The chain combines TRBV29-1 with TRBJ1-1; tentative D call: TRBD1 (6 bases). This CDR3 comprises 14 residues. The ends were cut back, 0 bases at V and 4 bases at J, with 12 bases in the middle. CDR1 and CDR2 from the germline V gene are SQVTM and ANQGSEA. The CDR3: CSVEDLKGGTEAFF. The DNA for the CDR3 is TGCAGCGTTGAAGATCTGAAGGGGGGCACTGAAGCTTTCTTT.

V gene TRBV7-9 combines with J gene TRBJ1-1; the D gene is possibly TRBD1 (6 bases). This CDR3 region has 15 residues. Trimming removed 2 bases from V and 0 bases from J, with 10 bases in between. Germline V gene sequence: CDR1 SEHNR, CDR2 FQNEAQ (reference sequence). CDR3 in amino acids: CASSLFQGMNTEAFF. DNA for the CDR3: TGTGCCAGCAGCTTATTTCAGGGGATGAACACTGAAGCTTTCTTT.

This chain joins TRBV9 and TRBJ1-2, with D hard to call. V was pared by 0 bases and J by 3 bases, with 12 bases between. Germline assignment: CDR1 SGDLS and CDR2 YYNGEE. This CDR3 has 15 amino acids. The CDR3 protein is CASSVEEGLDYGYTF. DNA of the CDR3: TGTGCCAGCAGCGTAGAGGAGGGTCTGGACTATGGCTACACCTTC.

Written as DNA, the CDR3 is TGTGCCAGCAGCCTGACACCAGGGAGGTGGGCTAATGAAAAACTGTTTTTT. Protein sequence: CASSLTPGRWANEKLFF. The rearrangement joins TRBV7-2 to TRBJ1-4; a possible D gene is TRBD1 (5 bases). V shed 5 bases and J shed 3 bases, with 19 bases lying between them. Germline V lookup: CDR1 SGHTA, CDR2 FQGNSA. This CDR3 comprises 17 residues.

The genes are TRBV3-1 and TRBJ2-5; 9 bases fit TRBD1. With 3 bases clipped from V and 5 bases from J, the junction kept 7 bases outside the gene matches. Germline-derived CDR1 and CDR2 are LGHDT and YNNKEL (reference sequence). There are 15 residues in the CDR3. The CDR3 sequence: CASSQNTGGQETQYF. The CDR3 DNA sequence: TGTGCCAGCAGCCAGAATACAGGGGGCCAGGAGACCCAGTACTTC.

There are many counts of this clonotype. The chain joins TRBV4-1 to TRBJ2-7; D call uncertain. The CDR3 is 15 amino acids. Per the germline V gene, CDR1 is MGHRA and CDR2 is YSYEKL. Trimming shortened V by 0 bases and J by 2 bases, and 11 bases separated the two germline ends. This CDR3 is CASSQEELRTYEQYV. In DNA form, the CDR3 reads TGCGCCAGCAGCCAAGAGGAGTTGCGCACCTACGAGCAGTACGTC.

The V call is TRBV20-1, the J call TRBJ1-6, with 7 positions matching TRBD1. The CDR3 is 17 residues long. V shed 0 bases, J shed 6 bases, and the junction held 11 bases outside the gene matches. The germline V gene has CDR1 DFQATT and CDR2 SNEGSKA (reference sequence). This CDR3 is CSARDRDSWTTNSPLHF. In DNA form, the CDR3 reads TGCAGTGCTAGAGATCGGGACAGTTGGACTACTAATTCACCCCTCCACTTT.

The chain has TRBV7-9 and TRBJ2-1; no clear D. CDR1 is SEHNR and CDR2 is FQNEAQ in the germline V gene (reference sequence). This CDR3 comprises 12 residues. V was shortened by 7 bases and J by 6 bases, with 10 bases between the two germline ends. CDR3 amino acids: CASTTELNEQFF. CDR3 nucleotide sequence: TGTGCCAGCACGACTGAACTCAATGAGCAGTTCTTC.

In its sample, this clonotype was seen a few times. The CDR3 reads CASSYSMVSPYEQYV. CDR3 DNA sequence: TGTGCCAGCAGTTACTCGATGGTTAGTCCCTACGAGCAGTACGTC. V and J are TRBV6-2 or TRBV6-3 and TRBJ2-7, with D unclear. Germline V CDR1 and CDR2: MNHEY, SVGEGT. This CDR3 comprises 15 residues. Trimming left V 0 bases short and J 2 bases short, with 11 bases between.

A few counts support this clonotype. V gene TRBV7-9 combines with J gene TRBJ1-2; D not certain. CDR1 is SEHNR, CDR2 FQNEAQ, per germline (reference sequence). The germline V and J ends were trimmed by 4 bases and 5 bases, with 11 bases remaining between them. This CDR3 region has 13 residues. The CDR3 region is CASSSDKSYGYTF. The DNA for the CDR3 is TGTGCCAGCAGCTCCGATAAGTCTTATGGCTACACCTTC.

The CDR3 sequence is CASSPPGDIQYF. For the CDR3, the DNA is TGTGCCAGCAGTCCCCCAGGTGACATTCAGTACTTC. The chain recombines TRBV6-5 with TRBJ2-4; D remains unclear. The CDR3 runs to 12 residues. V shed 5 bases and J shed 8 bases, with 10 bases lying between them. Germline V CDR1 and CDR2: MNHEY, SVGAGI.

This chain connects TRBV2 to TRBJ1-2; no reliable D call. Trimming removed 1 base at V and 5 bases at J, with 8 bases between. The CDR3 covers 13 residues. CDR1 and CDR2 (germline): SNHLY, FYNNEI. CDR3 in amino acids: CASSEGGLYGYTF. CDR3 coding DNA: TGTGCCAGCAGTGAAGGCGGTTTATATGGCTACACCTTC.

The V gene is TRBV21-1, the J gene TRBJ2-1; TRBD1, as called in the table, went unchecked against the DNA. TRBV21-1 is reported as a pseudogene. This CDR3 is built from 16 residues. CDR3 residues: CASSTPGTGIYNEQFF. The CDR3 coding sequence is TGTGCCAGCAGCACGCCTGGGACAGGGATATACAATGAGCAGTTCTTC.

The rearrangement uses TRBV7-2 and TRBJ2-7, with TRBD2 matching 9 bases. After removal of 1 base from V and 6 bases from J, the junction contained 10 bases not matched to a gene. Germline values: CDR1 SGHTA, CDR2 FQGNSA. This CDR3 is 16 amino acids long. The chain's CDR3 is CASSLDSQRGVREQYF. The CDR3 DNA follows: TGTGCCAGCAGCTTAGATTCCCAGCGGGGGGTCCGCGAGCAGTACTTC.

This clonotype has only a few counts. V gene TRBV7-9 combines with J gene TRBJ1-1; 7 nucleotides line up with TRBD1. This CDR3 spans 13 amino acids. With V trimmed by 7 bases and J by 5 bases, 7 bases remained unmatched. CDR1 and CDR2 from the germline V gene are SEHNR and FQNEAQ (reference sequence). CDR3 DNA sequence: TGTGCCAGCACGGGAGGGGGCAGGACTGAAGCTTTCTTT. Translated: CASTGGGRTEAFF. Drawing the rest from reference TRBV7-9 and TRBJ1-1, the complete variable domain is DTGVSQNPRHKITKRGQNVTFRCDPISEHNRLYWYRQTLGQGPEFLTYFQNEAQLEKSRLLSDRFSAERPKGSFSTLEIQRTEQGDSAMYLCASTGGGRTEAFFGQGTRLTVV.

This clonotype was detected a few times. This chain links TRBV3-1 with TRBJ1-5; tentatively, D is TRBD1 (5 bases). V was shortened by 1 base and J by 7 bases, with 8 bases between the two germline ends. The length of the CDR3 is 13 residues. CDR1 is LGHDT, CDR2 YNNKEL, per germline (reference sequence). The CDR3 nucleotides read TGTGCCAGCAGCCAAGTCGAGGGGCAGCCCCAGCATTTT. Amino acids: CASSQVEGQPQHF.

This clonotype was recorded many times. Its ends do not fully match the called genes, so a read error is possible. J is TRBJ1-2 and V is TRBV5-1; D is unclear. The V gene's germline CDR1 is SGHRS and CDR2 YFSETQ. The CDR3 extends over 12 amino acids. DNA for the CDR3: TGTGCCAGCAGCCTGGCAGGCGGCGGCTACACCTTC. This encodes CASSLAGGGYTF.

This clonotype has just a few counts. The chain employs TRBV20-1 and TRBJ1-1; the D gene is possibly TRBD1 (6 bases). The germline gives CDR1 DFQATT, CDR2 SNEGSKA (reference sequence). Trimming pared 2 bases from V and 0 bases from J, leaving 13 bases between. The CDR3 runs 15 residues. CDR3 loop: CSARKPQGLNTEAFF. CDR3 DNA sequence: TGCAGTGCTAGAAAACCACAGGGTCTGAACACTGAAGCTTTCTTT.